This paragraph reports one TCR beta chain. Its antigen is unidentified. The sample is drawn from a study of graft-versus-host responses after intestinal transplantation. Study details: Each recipient received a multivisceral, liver-intestinal, or isolated intestinal graft.

The table came from immunoSEQ multiplex PCR; TCRdb's copy has only in-frame clones and leaves some out. The sample shows over 100,000 clones, 85% to 95% of them seen only once. General observations from the study: GvH clones appeared in recipient marrow, some first in ileum or blood. Patients with graft-donor T cell macrochimerism had high graft-versus-host to host-versus-graft clonal ratios in allografts.

The sequence derives from a human donor who was the organ donor for an intestinal transplant. Sequencing was performed on unstimulated CD4+ T cells sorted from spleen or lymph node cells, taken before transplant.

The CDR3 sequence: CASRPGQENEKLFF. DNA of the CDR3: TGTGCCAGCAGGCCTGGACAGGAAAATGAAAAACTGTTTTTT. This rearrangement joins TRBV28 to TRBJ1-4; TRBD1 aligns across 7 bases. Germline V CDR1 and CDR2: MDHEN, SYDVKM. Germline trimming cut 6 bases from V and 5 bases from J; bases unmatched to any gene: 6. The CDR3 totals 14 residues. The whole variable domain, remainder taken from reference TRBV28 and TRBJ1-4, is DVKVTQSSRYLVKRTGEKVFLECVQDMDHENMFWYRQDPGLGLRLIYFSYDVKMKEKGDIPEGYSVSREKKERFSLILESASTNQTSMYLCASRPGQENEKLFFGSGTQLSVL.